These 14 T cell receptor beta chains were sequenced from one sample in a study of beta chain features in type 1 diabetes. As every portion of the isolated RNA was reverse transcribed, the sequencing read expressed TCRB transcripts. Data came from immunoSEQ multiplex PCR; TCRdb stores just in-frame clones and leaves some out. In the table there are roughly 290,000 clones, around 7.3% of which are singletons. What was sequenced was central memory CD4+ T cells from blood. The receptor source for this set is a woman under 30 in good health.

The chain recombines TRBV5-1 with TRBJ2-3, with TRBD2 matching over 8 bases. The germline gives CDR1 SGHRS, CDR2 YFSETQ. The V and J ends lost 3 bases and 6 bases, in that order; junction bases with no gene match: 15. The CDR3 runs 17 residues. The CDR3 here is CASSYLSGGSGSDTQYF. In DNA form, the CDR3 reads TGCGCCAGCAGCTACCTAAGCGGGGGCTCGGGATCGGATACGCAGTATTTT.

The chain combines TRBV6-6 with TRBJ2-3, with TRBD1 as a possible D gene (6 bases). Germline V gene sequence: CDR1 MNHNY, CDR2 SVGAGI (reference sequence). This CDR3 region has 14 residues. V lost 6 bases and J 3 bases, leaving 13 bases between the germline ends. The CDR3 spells CASRHRAKTDTQYF. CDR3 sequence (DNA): TGTGCCAGCAGGCACAGGGCTAAAACAGATACGCAGTATTTT.

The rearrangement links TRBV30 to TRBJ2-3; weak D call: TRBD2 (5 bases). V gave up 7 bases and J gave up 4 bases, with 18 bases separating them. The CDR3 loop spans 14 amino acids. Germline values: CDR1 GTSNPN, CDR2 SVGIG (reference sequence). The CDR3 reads CASLGPEGPDTQYF. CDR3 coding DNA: TGTGCCTCCCTAGGACCAGAGGGCCCAGATACGCAGTATTTT.

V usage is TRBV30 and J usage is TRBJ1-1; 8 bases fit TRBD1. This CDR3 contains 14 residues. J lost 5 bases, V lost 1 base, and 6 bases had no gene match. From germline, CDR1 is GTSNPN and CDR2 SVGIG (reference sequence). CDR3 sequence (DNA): TGTGCCTGGAGTGCCGGACAGGGTTGGACTGAAGCTTTCTTT. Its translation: CAWSAGQGWTEAFF.

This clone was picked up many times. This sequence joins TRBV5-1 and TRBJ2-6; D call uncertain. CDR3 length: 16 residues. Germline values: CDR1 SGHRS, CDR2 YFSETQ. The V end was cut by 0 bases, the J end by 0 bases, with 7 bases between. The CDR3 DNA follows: TGCGCCAGCAGCTTGGCCCCGACCTCTGGGGCCAACGTCCTGACTTTC. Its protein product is CASSLAPTSGANVLTF.

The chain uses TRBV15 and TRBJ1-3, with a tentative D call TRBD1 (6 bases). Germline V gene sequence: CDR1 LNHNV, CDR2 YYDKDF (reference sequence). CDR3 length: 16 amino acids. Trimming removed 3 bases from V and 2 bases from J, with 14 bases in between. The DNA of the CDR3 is TGTGCCACCAGCAGCCGACAAACAGGGACTGGAAACACCATATATTTT. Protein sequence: CATSSRQTGTGNTIYF.

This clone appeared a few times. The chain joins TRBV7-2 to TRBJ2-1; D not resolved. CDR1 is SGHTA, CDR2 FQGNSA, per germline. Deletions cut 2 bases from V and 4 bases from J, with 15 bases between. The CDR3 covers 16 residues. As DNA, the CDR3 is TGTGCCAGCAGCTTAAATGACCCACTTATATACAATGAGCAGTTCTTC. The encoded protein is CASSLNDPLIYNEQFF.

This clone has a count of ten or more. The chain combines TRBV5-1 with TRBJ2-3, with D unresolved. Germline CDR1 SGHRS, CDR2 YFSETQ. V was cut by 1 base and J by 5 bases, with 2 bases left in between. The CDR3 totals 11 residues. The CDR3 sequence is CASSLKDTQYF. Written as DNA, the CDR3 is TGCGCCAGCAGCTTGAAAGATACGCAGTATTTT.

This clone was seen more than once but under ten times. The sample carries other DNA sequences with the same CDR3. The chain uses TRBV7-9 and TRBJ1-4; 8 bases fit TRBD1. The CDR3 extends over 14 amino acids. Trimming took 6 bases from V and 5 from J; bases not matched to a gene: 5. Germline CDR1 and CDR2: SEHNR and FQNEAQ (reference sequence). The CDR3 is CASRSGTGNEKLFF. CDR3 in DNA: TGTGCCAGCAGGTCCGGGACAGGAAATGAAAAACTGTTTTTT.

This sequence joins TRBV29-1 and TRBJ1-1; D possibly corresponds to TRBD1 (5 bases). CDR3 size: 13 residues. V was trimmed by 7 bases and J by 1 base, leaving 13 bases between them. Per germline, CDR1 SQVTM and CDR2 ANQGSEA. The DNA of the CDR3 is TGCAGCGCGACCCCTCAGGGGAACACTGAAGCTTTCTTT. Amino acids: CSATPQGNTEAFF.

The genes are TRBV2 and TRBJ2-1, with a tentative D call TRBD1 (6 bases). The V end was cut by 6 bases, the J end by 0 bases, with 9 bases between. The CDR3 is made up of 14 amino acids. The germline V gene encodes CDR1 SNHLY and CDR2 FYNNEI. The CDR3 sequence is CASRQGASYNEQFF. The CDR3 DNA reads TGTGCCAGCAGACAGGGAGCCTCCTACAATGAGCAGTTCTTC. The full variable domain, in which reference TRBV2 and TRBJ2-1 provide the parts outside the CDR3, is EPEVTQTPSHQVTQMGQEVILRCVPISNHLYFYWYRQILGQKVEFLVSFYNNEISEKSEIFDDQFSVERPDGSNFTLKIRSTKLEDSAMYFCASRQGASYNEQFFGPGTRLTVL.

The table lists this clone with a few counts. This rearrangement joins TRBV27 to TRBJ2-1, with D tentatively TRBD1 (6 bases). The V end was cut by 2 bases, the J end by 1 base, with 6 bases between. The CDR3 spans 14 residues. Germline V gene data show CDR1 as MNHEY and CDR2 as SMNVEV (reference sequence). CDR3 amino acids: CASSLQGSYNEQFF. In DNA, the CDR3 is TGTGCCAGCAGTTTACAGGGGTCCTACAATGAGCAGTTCTTC.

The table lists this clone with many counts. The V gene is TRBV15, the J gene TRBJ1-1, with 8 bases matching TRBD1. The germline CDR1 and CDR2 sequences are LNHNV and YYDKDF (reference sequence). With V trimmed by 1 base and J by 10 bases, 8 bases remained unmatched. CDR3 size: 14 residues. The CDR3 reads CATSRATGGVGAFF. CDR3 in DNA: TGTGCCACCAGCAGAGCCACAGGGGGAGTAGGAGCTTTCTTT.

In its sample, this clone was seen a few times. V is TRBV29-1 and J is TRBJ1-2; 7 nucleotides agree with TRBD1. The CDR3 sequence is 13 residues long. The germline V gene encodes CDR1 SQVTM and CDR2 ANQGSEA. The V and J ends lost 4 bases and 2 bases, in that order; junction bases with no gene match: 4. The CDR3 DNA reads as TGCAGCGTTGGGATGACAGGGAACTATGGCTACACCTTC. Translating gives CSVGMTGNYGYTF. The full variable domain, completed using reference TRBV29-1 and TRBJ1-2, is SAVISQKPSRDICQRGTSLTIQCQVDSQVTMMFWYRQQPGQSLTLIATANQGSEATYESGFVIDKFPISRPNLTFSTLTVSNMSPEDSSIYLCSVGMTGNYGYTFGSGTRLTVV.